The clone carrying this TCR beta chain turned up a few times. Its antigen remains unknown. This CDR3 comprises 14 residues. V lost 4 bases, J lost 5 bases, and 5 bases stayed unmatched. Germline lookup yields CDR1 SGHNT and CDR2 YYREEE (reference sequence). This entry is derived from a study of T-cell memory formation after mild COVID-19. Constant-segment primers were used for 5'RACE, and the resulting TCR alpha and TCR beta cDNA libraries carried sample barcodes and UMIs. TCRdb used MiXCR to reprocess the 5' RACE reads, holding one entry per CDR3 protein. The table has around 320,000 distinct CDR3 sequences, approximately 19% seen once. General study points: Chiefly within CM and EM were the contracting CD4+ clones; CD8+ ones were within EMRA. Detection of some responders pre-infection suggested pre-existing cross-reactive memory T cells participated.

The receptor was isolated from a man aged 18 to 30 who had mild COVID-19 (a few samples of this study predate the infection). Cell type and time point are not known. This chain connects TRBV5-4 to TRBJ2-3; 9 bases align to TRBD1. The sequencing input was PBMCs or a T cell subset sorted from them (not recorded which). CDR3: CASSRDRVGDTQYF. The CDR3 DNA is TGTGCCAGCAGCAGGGACAGGGTTGGAGATACGCAGTATTTT.